A selection of T cell receptor beta chains follows, all from one sample in a study of T cells in Graves' hyperthyroidism and ophthalmopathy. TCRdb passed the multiplex PCR reads through MiXCR, listing each CDR3 protein once. The sample carries fewer than 450,000 distinct CDR3 sequences, roughly 15% recorded once. Sequenced: blood. Every receptor here comes from a woman younger than 45 with Graves' hyperthyroidism that later progressed to Graves' ophthalmopathy. Each CDR3 is given with its conserved first and last residue. The D gene is left open where the match is weak. Not all rows give a size; the values are once, few, many and, for expanded clones, a class.

v_call	j_call	d_call	clone_size	cdr3_nt	cdr3_aa
TRBV11-1	TRBJ1-3	NA	NA	TGTGCCAGCAGCCGCGTCGGGGGCTCTGGAAACACCATATATTTT	CASSRVGGSGNTIYF
TRBV29-1	TRBJ2-7	TRBD1	NA	TGCAGCGTTGTGGGGACAGTCTCCTACGAGCAGTACTTC	CSVVGTVSYEQYF
TRBV7-9	TRBJ2-5	NA	NA	TGTGCCAGCAGCTTAGGGGGGCCGGAAAAGTACTTC	CASSLGGPEKYF
TRBV25-1	TRBJ2-7	NA	many	TGTGCCAGCTCCCCCCACTCCGGGACAAACTCCTACGAGCAGTACTTC	CASSPHSGTNSYEQYF
TRBV20-1	TRBJ2-7	NA	NA	TGCAGTGCAAGGCGACAGGGAGGCAGCGAGCAGTACTTC	CSARRQGGSEQYF
TRBV20-1	TRBJ2-5	NA	NA	TGCAGTGCTACCCGTGAAGGGGTAAAAGAGACCCAGTACTTC	CSATREGVKETQYF
TRBV7-9	TRBJ1-1	TRBD1	few	TGTGCCAGCAGCTTACAGGGGGTGACCACTGAAGCTTTCTTT	CASSLQGVTTEAFF
TRBV12-3/TRBV12-4	TRBJ2-5	TRBD1	many	TGTGCCAGCAGTTTAGGGACAGGGGGCCTAAGGAGGGAGACCCAGTACTTC	CASSLGTGGLRRETQYF
TRBV28	TRBJ2-7	NA	many	TGTGCCAGCAGTCCTCTCGCGGATTTCGGCTACGAGCAGTACTTC	CASSPLADFGYEQYF
TRBV28	TRBJ2-7	TRBD1	many	TGTGCCAGCAGGAGCCAGGGGGAGAGGGCCTACGAGCAGTACTTC	CASRSQGERAYEQYF
TRBV10-3	TRBJ2-7	TRBD1	many	TGTGCCATCCGACGACAGGGCGACGAGCAGTACTTC	CAIRRQGDEQYF
TRBV11-2	TRBJ1-2	NA	many	TGTGCCAGCAGCTTAGAATTCTCAGGGAGGGACCATGGCTACACCTTC	CASSLEFSGRDHGYTF
TRBV19	TRBJ1-1	NA	few	TGTGCCAGTAGTATAGAGGACAGAGAGATGAACACTGAAGCTTTCTTT	CASSIEDREMNTEAFF
TRBV5-6	TRBJ1-1	NA	few	TGTGCCAGCAGCTTTAGGGGGGGGTTAGAAGCTTTCTTT	CASSFRGGLEAFF
TRBV19	TRBJ2-4	NA	NA	TGTGCCAGTAGTATTCAGGGGGGAGCCAAAAACATTCAGTACTTC	CASSIQGGAKNIQYF
TRBV5-4	TRBJ1-1	NA	NA	TGTGCCAGCAGTAACGACAGACAAGGCATGAACACTGAAGCTTTCTTT	CASSNDRQGMNTEAFF
TRBV15	TRBJ1-6	NA	many	TGTGCCACCAGCAGAGCGGGCTCCTATAATTCACCCCTCCACTTT	CATSRAGSYNSPLHF
TRBV5-1	TRBJ2-1	TRBD2	many	TGCGCCAGCAGCTTGGAGGGACTACGGTTTACTGAGCAGTTCTTC	CASSLEGLRFTEQFF
TRBV28	TRBJ1-5	NA	NA	TGTGACAGCAGTCCTTTAGTTTATCAGCCCCAGCATTTT	CDSSPLVYQPQHF
TRBV28	TRBJ2-7	TRBD1	NA	TGTGCCAGCAGTTCGTGCCCACGGACAGGGGAGACCTACGAGCAGTACTTC	CASSSCPRTGETYEQYF
TRBV2	TRBJ2-1	TRBD2	many	TGTGCCAGCAGCGAGCGGGGGATTCTAGTCAATGAGCAGTTCTTC	CASSERGILVNEQFF
TRBV29-1	TRBJ1-1	NA	NA	TGCAGCGTTGCTGCGGGCGCAAGAACTGAAGCTTTCTTT	CSVAAGARTEAFF
TRBV2	TRBJ1-1	NA	many	TGTGCCAGCAACGCAGGGGCCCCCATAAACACTGAAGCTTTCTTT	CASNAGAPINTEAFF
TRBV12-3/TRBV12-4	TRBJ1-1	NA	many	TGTGCCAGCAGTTTCTCGGCAGCAAACACTGAAGCTTTCTTT	CASSFSAANTEAFF
TRBV6-4	TRBJ2-3	NA	few	TGTGCCAGCAGTGAGGCGATTCCCCCCTACACAGATACGCAGTATTTT	CASSEAIPPYTDTQYF
TRBV30	TRBJ2-3	TRBD2	many	TGTGCCTGGAGTGTCTTGACTAGCCCGAGCACAGATACGCAGTATTTT	CAWSVLTSPSTDTQYF
TRBV5-6	TRBJ2-5	NA	NA	TGTGCCAGCAGCGACCTCGGGTCCCAAGAGACCCAGTACTTC	CASSDLGSQETQYF
TRBV28	TRBJ1-1	NA	many	TGTGCCAGCAGTCCCAGGAGGGTTAAGTTAGGAACTGAAGCTTTCTTT	CASSPRRVKLGTEAFF
TRBV10-3	TRBJ2-7	NA	few	TGTGCCATCAGTGAGTCCTACGGCAGAGGCACCTACGAGCAGTACTTC	CAISESYGRGTYEQYF
TRBV12-3/TRBV12-4	TRBJ2-1	NA	NA	TGTGCCAGCAGTTTAGCGGGGATAACGCGCGGTGAGCAGTTCTTC	CASSLAGITRGEQFF